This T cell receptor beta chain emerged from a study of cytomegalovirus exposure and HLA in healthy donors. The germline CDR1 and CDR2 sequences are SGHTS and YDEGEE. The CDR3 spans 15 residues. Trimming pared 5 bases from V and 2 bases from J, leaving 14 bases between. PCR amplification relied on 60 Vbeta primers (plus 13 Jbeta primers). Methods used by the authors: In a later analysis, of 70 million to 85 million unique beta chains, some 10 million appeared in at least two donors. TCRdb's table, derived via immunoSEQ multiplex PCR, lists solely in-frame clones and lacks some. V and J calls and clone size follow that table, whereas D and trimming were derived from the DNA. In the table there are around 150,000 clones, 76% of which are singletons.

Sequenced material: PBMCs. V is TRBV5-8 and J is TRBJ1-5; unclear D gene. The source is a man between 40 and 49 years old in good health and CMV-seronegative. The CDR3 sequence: CASRYSGKGNQPQHF. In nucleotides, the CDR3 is TGTGCCAGCAGGTACTCCGGGAAAGGCAATCAGCCCCAGCATTTT.